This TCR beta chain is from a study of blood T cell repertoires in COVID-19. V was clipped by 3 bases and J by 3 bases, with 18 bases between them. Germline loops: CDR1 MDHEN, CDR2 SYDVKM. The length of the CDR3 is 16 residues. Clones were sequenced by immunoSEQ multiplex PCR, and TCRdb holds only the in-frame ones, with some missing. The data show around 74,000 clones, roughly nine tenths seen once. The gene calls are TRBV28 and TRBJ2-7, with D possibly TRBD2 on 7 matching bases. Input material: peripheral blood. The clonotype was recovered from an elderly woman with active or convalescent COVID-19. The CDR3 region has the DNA TGTGCCAGCAGTTTCTCCACAGGGAGGGGAGACTACGAGCAGTACTTC. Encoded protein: CASSFSTGRGDYEQYF.